Listed below are T cell receptor beta chains from one sample, sequenced in a study of shared clonotypes between healthy human individuals. The data were produced by immunoSEQ multiplex PCR, yet TCRdb's version contains in-frame clones alone and is incomplete. This table holds 1.6 million or so clones, approximately 98.5% found once. Source material: naive CD4+ T cells sorted from blood. All receptors come from a man aged 30 to 45 in good health. CDR3s include the opening cysteine and the closing phenylalanine or tryptophan. The D gene is left open where the match is weak. Clone size is shown for a subset of rows, as once, few, many or a class of expanded clone.

CDR3nt: TGTGCCAGCAGTGTGGTCAGTGGAGAGCAGTACTTC; CDR3aa: CASSVVSGEQYF; d_gene: NA; j_gene: TRBJ2-7; v_gene: TRBV2; abundance: once
CDR3nt: TGTGCCAGCAGCCCGGACAGGGGGCCCGGCCCGTATAGCAATCAGCCCCAGCATTTT; CDR3aa: CASSPDRGPGPYSNQPQHF; d_gene: TRBD1; j_gene: TRBJ1-5; v_gene: TRBV5-4; abundance: NA
CDR3nt: TGTGCCAGCTCAGCACCGGGACTAGGGGGAGATACGCAGTATTTT; CDR3aa: CASSAPGLGGDTQYF; d_gene: TRBD2; j_gene: TRBJ2-3; v_gene: TRBV18; abundance: once
CDR3nt: TGTGCCAGTAGTATACCACGCGGGGGAAGCTCCTACGAGCAGTACTTC; CDR3aa: CASSIPRGGSSYEQYF; d_gene: TRBD2; j_gene: TRBJ2-7; v_gene: TRBV19; abundance: NA
CDR3nt: TGTGCCAGCAGCTTAGCTTTCTCGGGAGAATACAATGAGCAGTTCTTC; CDR3aa: CASSLAFSGEYNEQFF; d_gene: NA; j_gene: TRBJ2-1; v_gene: TRBV7-2; abundance: NA
CDR3nt: TGTGCCAGCAGCTCGCCAGGGGGTAACGAGCAGTACTTC; CDR3aa: CASSSPGGNEQYF; d_gene: TRBD1; j_gene: TRBJ2-7; v_gene: TRBV5-4; abundance: NA
CDR3nt: TGCGCCAGCAGCCGAGGGGGCAGTCAGCCCCAGCATTTT; CDR3aa: CASSRGGSQPQHF; d_gene: TRBD1; j_gene: TRBJ1-5; v_gene: TRBV5-1; abundance: NA
CDR3nt: TGTGCCAGCAGCCCCAGGGACGGAGCCTACGAGCAGTACTTC; CDR3aa: CASSPRDGAYEQYF; d_gene: NA; j_gene: TRBJ2-7; v_gene: TRBV7-9; abundance: NA
CDR3nt: TGTGCCAGCAGCTTAGGGGTTTTAGGCAGCAATCAGCCCCAGCATTTT; CDR3aa: CASSLGVLGSNQPQHF; d_gene: NA; j_gene: TRBJ1-5; v_gene: TRBV7-9; abundance: NA
CDR3nt: TGTGCCACCAGCAGAGATCCCACTAGCGGGAGGGCTGAGCAGTTCTTC; CDR3aa: CATSRDPTSGRAEQFF; d_gene: TRBD2; j_gene: TRBJ2-1; v_gene: TRBV15; abundance: NA
CDR3nt: TGTGCCAGCAGCCAAGTAGGGAAACAGGGGTTTTTCTACAATGAGCAGTTCTTC; CDR3aa: CASSQVGKQGFFYNEQFF; d_gene: TRBD1; j_gene: TRBJ2-1; v_gene: TRBV14; abundance: NA
CDR3nt: TGTGCCAGCAGTTTAATCAGGGATCGATACAATGAGCAGTTCTTC; CDR3aa: CASSLIRDRYNEQFF; d_gene: NA; j_gene: TRBJ2-1; v_gene: TRBV28; abundance: NA